The present entry profiles one TCR beta chain with its context. Trimming removed 2 bases from V and 8 bases from J, with 18 bases in between. This CDR3 spans 15 amino acids. From germline, CDR1 is PRHDT and CDR2 FYEKMQ (reference sequence). The data derive from a study of T cell changes during pregnancy in multiple sclerosis. Sequenced by immunoSEQ multiplex PCR; TCRdb stores in-frame clones only, minus some. This table has about 67,000 clones, 70% to 90% appearing once. The material sequenced was peripheral blood, taken in the first trimester of pregnancy. The chain uses TRBV13 and TRBJ1-1; the D gene is possibly TRBD1 (5 bases). The TCR was taken from a female donor with multiple sclerosis, enrolled in a pregnancy study. Here the CDR3 DNA reads TGTGCCAGCAGCTTATTTCCCACTGTGGGGGGGGAAGCTTTCTTT. As protein: CASSLFPTVGGEAFF.